Presented here are 16 T cell receptor beta chains from one specimen sequenced in a study of T cells in Graves' hyperthyroidism and ophthalmopathy. It was RNA transcripts that yielded the amplified TCR beta CDR3 regions. HTBI primers were the set used in a first-round RT-PCR of the TCR CDR3. TCRdb used MiXCR to reprocess the multiplex PCR reads, holding one entry per CDR3 protein. The data show approximately 480,000 distinct CDR3 sequences, under 25% seen once. The material sequenced was blood. These TCRs come from a man younger than 35 with Graves' hyperthyroidism.

Of note for this clonotype: This could be a read error, since a much larger clone is one nucleotide away. This chain uses TRBV28 with TRBJ2-7, with 8 positions matching TRBD2. V dropped 3 bases and J dropped 0; count of bases not matched to a gene: 10. Germline assignment: CDR1 MDHEN and CDR2 SYDVKM. This CDR3 is built from 17 residues. The CDR3 DNA reads as TGTGCCAGCAGTTTTCGGGGGGGTGGAGGGAGCTCCTACGAGCAGTACTTC. Translating it yields CASSFRGGGGSSYEQYF.

Comments on this clonotype: A much larger clonotype is one base distant, so this may be a read error. The missing conserved phenylalanine or tryptophan at the end of this CDR3 makes a read error likely. The chain links TRBV6-1 to TRBJ1-5; TRBD1 matches at 9 bases. Germline CDR1 and CDR2: MNHNS and SASEGT. The CDR3 extends over 15 amino acids. The trim removed 8 bases at V and 2 bases at J, leaving 7 bases unmatched. CDR3 residues: CASVGQGSGNQPQHL. The CDR3 DNA follows: TGTGCCAGCGTGGGACAGGGTAGCGGCAATCAGCCCCAGCATCTT.

This clonotype was detected ten times or more. CDR3 loop: CASSRGGLGSSGNTIYF. In DNA, the CDR3 is TGTGCCAGCAGTAGAGGGGGCCTGGGATCCTCTGGAAACACCATATATTTT. The V and J genes are TRBV6-1 and TRBJ1-3; TRBD1 agrees at 7 bases. The CDR3 has 17 residues. Germline V gene sequence: CDR1 MNHNS, CDR2 SASEGT. J lost 0 bases, V lost 5 bases, and 10 bases had no gene match.

This clonotype was observed a handful of times. V and J are TRBV2 and TRBJ2-2; TRBD2 matches at 7 bases. The CDR3 is 16 residues long. The trim removed 6 bases at V and 4 bases at J, leaving 11 bases unmatched. Germline CDR1 and CDR2: SNHLY and FYNNEI. CDR3 loop: CASRKFGGGGTGELFF. CDR3 in DNA: TGTGCCAGCAGGAAGTTTGGGGGGGGAGGCACCGGGGAGCTGTTTTTT.

This clonotype showed up many times. The CDR3 region is CSANPVAGGPQETQYF. CDR3 nucleotides: TGCAGTGCTAACCCCGTAGCGGGGGGACCCCAAGAGACCCAGTACTTC. V gene TRBV20-1 combines with J gene TRBJ2-5, with 10 positions matching TRBD2. The CDR3 covers 16 residues. Germline V gene lookup returns CDR1 DFQATT and CDR2 SNEGSKA (reference sequence). J was trimmed by 1 base and V by 4 bases; bases with no gene match: 9.

Details on this clonotype: Germline and junction disagree at one end, which may indicate a read error. This chain joins TRBV28 and TRBJ2-2, with 11 bases that match TRBD2. Germline assignment: CDR1 MDHEN and CDR2 SYDVKM. The CDR3 extends over 16 amino acids. The CDR3 is CASSFSSGGNTGEPFF. The CDR3 DNA sequence: TGTGCCAGCAGCTTTTCTAGCGGGGGGAACACCGGGGAGCCGTTTTTT.

In regard to this clonotype: A single base separates this from a much larger clone, so it may be a read error. The chain couples TRBV5-1 to TRBJ1-2, with D possibly being TRBD1 (5 bases). From germline, CDR1 is SGHRS and CDR2 YFSETQ. This CDR3 has 14 amino acids. V was cut by 3 bases and J by 4 bases, with 13 bases left in between. The CDR3 reads CASSSWDGSYGYTF. The CDR3 DNA is TGCGCCAGCAGCTCCTGGGACGGTTCCTATGGCTACACCTTC.

This clonotype came up many times. This chain connects TRBV6-1 to TRBJ1-5; no clear D gene. The CDR3 consists of 12 residues. The germline V and J ends were trimmed by 2 bases and 7 bases, with 6 bases remaining between them. The V gene's germline CDR1 is MNHNS and CDR2 SASEGT. CDR3: CASSEPGQPQHF. CDR3 bases: TGTGCCAGCAGTGAACCAGGACAGCCCCAGCATTTT.

The table lists this clonotype with many counts. This chain's CDR3 is CSARDRRLSYEQYF. CDR3 DNA: TGCAGTGCTAGAGATCGCCGTCTCTCCTACGAGCAGTACTTC. V is TRBV20-1 and J is TRBJ2-7, with no clear D. V lost 0 bases, J lost 0 bases, and 9 bases lay in between. The germline CDR1 and CDR2 sequences are DFQATT and SNEGSKA (reference sequence). CDR3 length: 14 amino acids.

This clonotype was observed many times. The chain joins TRBV19 to TRBJ1-1; tentative D call: TRBD1 (5 bases). There are 15 residues in the CDR3. Trimming stripped 7 bases from V and 1 base from J, with 16 bases between. Germline V gene data show CDR1 as LNHDA and CDR2 as SQIVND (reference sequence). CDR3 amino acids: CASTSNRRSNTEAFF. CDR3 coding DNA: TGTGCCAGTACATCAAACAGGCGGTCGAACACTGAAGCTTTCTTT.

This clonotype was detected many times. This rearrangement joins TRBV5-1 to TRBJ1-3, with D unclear. The CDR3 consists of 15 residues. Germline V gene data show CDR1 as SGHRS and CDR2 as YFSETQ. Trimming shortened V by 1 base and J by 0 bases, and 8 bases separated the two germline ends. The CDR3, as DNA: TGCGCCAGCAGCTTGTCCGTCGGCTCTGGAAACACCATATATTTT. Its translation: CASSLSVGSGNTIYF.

This clonotype was seen only a few times. The V and J genes are TRBV12-3 or TRBV12-4 and TRBJ2-2; 7 bases are a match to TRBD1. J lost 5 bases, V lost 6 bases, and 15 bases had no gene match. The CDR3 length is 17 residues. This CDR3 is CASSPDRFSPGTGELFF. The CDR3, as DNA: TGTGCCAGCAGCCCGGACAGGTTCAGTCCGGGGACCGGGGAGCTGTTTTTT.

The sample holds many counts of this clonotype. The genes are TRBV6-1 and TRBJ1-2; the D is unclear. Germline V CDR1 and CDR2: MNHNS, SASEGT. Trimming took 8 bases from V and 4 from J, leaving 14 bases between them. The CDR3 runs to 13 residues. The CDR3, as DNA: TGTGCCAGCCGAGATATAGCTAGCTATGGCTACACCTTC. Protein sequence: CASRDIASYGYTF.

The chain couples TRBV18 to TRBJ1-1; perhaps TRBD1 as D (5 bases). Trimming pared 3 bases from V and 8 bases from J, leaving 19 bases between. This CDR3 comprises 15 residues. The germline V gene has CDR1 KGHSH and CDR2 LQKENI. CDR3 in amino acids: CASSPRGALQDEAFF. For the CDR3, the DNA is TGTGCCAGCTCACCGAGGGGCGCCTTGCAGGACGAAGCTTTCTTT.

This clonotype occurred many times. This chain links TRBV12-3 or TRBV12-4 with TRBJ2-2; D possibly corresponds to TRBD1 (6 bases). V was trimmed by 6 bases and J by 6 bases, leaving 11 bases between them. The CDR3 is made up of 13 amino acids. CDR3 sequence reads: CASRNQGPGELFF. As DNA, the CDR3 is TGTGCCAGCAGGAACCAGGGGCCCGGGGAGCTGTTTTTT.

This clonotype was observed a single time. The J gene is TRBJ1-2, the V gene TRBV12-3 or TRBV12-4, with D tentatively TRBD1 (5 bases). With 4 bases removed from V and 4 bases from J, the gap between germline ends came to 13 bases. This CDR3 contains 14 residues. The CDR3 is CASSYDSGPYGYTF. CDR3 nucleotides: TGTGCCAGCAGTTACGACAGCGGGCCCTATGGCTACACCTTC.